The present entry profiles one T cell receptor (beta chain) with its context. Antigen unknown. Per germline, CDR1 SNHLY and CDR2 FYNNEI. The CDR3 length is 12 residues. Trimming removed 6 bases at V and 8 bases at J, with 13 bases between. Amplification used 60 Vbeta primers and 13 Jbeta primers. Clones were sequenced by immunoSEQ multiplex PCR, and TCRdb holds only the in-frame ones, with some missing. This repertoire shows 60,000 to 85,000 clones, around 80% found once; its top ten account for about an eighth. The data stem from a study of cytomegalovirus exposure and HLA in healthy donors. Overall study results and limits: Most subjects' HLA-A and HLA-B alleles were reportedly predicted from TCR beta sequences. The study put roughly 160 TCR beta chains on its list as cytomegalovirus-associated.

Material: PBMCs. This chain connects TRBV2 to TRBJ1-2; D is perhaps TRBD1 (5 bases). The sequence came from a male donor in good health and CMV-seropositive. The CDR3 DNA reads TGTGCCAGCAGCCAAGGGGTCCGGGGCTACACCTTC. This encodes CASSQGVRGYTF.